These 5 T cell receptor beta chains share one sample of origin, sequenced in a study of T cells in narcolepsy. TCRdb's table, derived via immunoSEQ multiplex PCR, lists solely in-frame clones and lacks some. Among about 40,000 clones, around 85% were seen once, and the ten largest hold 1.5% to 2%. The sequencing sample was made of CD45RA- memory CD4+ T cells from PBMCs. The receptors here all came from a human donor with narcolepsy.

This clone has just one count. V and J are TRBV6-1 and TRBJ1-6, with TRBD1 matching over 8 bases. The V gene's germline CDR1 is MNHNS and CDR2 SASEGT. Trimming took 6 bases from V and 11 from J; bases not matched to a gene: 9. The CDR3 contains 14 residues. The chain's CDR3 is CASREQGAMTPLHF. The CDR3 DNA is TGTGCCAGCAGAGAGCAGGGGGCAATGACACCCCTCCACTTT.

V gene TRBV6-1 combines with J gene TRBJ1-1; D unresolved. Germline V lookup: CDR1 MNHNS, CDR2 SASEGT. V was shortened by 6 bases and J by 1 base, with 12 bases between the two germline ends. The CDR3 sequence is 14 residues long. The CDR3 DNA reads TGTGCCAGCAGAGCAGAAAGCCGGAACACTGAAGCTTTCTTT. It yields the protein CASRAESRNTEAFF.

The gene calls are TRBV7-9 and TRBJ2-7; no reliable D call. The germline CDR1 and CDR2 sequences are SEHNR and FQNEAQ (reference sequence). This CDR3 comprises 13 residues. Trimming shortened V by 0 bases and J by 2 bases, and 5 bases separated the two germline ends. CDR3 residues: CASSLALTYEQYF. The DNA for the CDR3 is TGTGCCAGCAGCTTAGCCTTAACCTACGAGCAGTACTTC.

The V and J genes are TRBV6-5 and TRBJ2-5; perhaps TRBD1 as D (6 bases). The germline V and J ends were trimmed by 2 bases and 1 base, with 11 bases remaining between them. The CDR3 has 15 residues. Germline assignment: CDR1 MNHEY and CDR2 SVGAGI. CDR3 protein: CASSYGGRGQETQYF. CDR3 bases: TGTGCCAGCAGTTACGGAGGCAGGGGCCAAGAGACCCAGTACTTC.

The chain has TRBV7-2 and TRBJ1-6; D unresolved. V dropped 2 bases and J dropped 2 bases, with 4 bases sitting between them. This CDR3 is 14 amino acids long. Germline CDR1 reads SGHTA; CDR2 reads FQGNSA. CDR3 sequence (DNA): TGTGCCAGCAGCTTAATAGCCTATAATTCACCCCTCCACTTT. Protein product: CASSLIAYNSPLHF.